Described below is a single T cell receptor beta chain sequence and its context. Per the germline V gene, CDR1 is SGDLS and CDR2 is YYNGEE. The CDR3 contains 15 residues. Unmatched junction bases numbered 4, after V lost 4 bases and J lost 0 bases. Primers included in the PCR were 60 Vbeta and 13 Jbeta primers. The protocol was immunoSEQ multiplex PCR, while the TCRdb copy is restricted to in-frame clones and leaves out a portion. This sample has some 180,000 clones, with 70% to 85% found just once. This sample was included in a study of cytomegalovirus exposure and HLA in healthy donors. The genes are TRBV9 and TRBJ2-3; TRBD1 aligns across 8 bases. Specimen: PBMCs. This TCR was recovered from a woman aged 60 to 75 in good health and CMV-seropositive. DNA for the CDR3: TGTGCCAGCAGCCCTCGGACAGGGAGCACAGATACGCAGTATTTT. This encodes CASSPRTGSTDTQYF.